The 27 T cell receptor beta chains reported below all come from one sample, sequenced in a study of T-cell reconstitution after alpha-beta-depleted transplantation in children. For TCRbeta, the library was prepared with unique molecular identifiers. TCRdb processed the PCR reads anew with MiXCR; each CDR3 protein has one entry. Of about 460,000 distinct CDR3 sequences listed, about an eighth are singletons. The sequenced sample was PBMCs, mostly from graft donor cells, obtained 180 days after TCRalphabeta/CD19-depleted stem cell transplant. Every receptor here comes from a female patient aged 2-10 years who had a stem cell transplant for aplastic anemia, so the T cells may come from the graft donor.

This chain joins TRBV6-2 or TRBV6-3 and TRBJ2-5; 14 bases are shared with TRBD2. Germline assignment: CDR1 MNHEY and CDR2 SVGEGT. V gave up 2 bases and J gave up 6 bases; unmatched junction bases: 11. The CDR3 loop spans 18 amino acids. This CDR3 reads CASSYTAGTSGSWKTQYF. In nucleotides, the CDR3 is TGTGCCAGCAGTTACACCGCAGGGACTAGCGGGAGTTGGAAGACCCAGTACTTC.

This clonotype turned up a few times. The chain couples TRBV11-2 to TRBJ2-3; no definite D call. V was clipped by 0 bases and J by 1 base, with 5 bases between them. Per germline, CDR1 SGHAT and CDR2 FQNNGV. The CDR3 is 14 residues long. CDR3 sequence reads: CASSLDQGTDTQYF. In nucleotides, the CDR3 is TGTGCCAGCAGCTTAGATCAGGGCACAGATACGCAGTATTTT.

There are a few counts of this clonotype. This CDR3 is CASSFLVGVRVETQYF. CDR3 DNA sequence: TGTGCCAGCAGTTTTCTCGTCGGGGTCAGGGTGGAGACCCAGTACTTC. The V call is TRBV12-3 or TRBV12-4, the J call TRBJ2-5; D may be TRBD1 or TRBD2 (5 bases each). This CDR3 is built from 16 residues. The ends were cut back, 3 bases at V and 5 bases at J, with 19 bases in the middle.

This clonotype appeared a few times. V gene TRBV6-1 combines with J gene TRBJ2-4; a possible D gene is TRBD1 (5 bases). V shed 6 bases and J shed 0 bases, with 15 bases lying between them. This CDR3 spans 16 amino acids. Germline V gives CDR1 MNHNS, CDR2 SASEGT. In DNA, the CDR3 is TGTGCCAGCAGCCGAGACAGCCCGCTAGCCAAAAACATTCAGTACTTC. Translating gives CASSRDSPLAKNIQYF.

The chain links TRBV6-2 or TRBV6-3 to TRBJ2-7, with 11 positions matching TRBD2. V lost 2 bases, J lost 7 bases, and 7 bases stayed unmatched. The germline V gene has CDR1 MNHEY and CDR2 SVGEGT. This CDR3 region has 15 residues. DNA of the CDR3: TGTGCCAGCAGTTACGGAGTAGCGGGAGGGCGTGAGCAGTACGTC. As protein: CASSYGVAGGREQYV.

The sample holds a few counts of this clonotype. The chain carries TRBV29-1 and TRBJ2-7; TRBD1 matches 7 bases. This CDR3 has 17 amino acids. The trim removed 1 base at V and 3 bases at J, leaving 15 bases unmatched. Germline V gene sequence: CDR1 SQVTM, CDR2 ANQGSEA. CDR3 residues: CSVEAIDRWRTGYEQYF. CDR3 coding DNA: TGCAGCGTTGAAGCCATCGACCGATGGCGGACAGGCTACGAGCAGTACTTC.

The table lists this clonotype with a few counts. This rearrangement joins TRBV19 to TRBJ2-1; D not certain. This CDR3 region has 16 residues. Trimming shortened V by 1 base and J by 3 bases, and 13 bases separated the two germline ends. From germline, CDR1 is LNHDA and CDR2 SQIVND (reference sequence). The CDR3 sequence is CASSIVGRNYYNEQFF. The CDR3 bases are TGTGCCAGTAGTATAGTCGGCCGGAATTACTACAATGAGCAGTTCTTC.

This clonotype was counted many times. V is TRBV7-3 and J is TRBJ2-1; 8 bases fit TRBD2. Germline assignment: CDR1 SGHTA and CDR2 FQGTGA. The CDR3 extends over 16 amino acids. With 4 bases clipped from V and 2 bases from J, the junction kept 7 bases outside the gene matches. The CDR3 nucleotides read TGTGCCAGCAGCTCCTTAGCGGGGAACACCTACAATGAGCAGTTCTTC. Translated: CASSSLAGNTYNEQFF.

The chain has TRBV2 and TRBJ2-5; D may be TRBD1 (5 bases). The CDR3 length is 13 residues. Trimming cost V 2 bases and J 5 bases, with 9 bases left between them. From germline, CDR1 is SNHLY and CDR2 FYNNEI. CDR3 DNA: TGTGCCAGCAGTGAACAGGGCGGTGAGACCCAGTACTTC. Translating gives CASSEQGGETQYF.

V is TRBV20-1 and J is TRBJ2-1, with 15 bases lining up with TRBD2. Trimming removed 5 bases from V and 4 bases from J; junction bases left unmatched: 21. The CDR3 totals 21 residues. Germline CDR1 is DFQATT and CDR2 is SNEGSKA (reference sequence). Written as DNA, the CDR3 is TGCAGTGCTGGGGGAAATACTAGGACTAGCGGGAGGGCCCGAATTTACAATGAGCAGTTCTTC. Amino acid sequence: CSAGGNTRTSGRARIYNEQFF.

The CDR3 spells CASSGWADSEETQYF. For the CDR3, the DNA is TGTGCCAGCAGCGGATGGGCCGATAGCGAGGAGACCCAGTACTTC. The chain carries TRBV7-9 and TRBJ2-5; D possibly corresponds to TRBD2 (5 bases). The V gene's germline CDR1 is SEHNR and CDR2 FQNEAQ (reference sequence). V was clipped by 5 bases and J by 5 bases, with 18 bases between them. The CDR3 is 15 residues long.

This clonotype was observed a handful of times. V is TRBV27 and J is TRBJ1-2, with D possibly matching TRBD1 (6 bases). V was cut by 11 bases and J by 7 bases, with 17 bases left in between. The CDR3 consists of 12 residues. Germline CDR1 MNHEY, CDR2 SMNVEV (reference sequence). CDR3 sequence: CARPQGRAGYTF. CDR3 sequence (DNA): TGTGCCCGCCCCCAGGGGAGGGCTGGCTACACCTTC.

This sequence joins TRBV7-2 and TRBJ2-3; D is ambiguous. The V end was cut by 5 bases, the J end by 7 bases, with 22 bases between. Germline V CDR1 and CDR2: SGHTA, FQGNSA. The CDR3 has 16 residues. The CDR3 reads CASSPHSPLNPHTQYF. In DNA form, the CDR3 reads TGTGCCAGCAGCCCACATTCCCCTCTGAACCCCCATACGCAGTATTTT.

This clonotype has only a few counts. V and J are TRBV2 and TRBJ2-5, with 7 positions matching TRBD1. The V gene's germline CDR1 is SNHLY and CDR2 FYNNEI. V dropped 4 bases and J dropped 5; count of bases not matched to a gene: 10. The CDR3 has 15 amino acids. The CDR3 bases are TGTGCCAGCAGTGTACCGGGGACAGCCGCCGAGACCCAGTACTTC. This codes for CASSVPGTAAETQYF.

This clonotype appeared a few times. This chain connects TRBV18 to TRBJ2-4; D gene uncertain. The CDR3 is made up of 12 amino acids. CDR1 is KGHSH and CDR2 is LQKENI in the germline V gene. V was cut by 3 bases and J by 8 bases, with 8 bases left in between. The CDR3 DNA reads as TGTGCCAGCTCACCTAATCTCCACATTCAGTACTTC. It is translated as CASSPNLHIQYF.

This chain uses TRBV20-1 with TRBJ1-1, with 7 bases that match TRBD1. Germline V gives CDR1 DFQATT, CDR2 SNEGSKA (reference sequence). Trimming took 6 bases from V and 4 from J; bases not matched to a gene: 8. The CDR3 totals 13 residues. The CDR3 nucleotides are TGCAGTGCGCACCTCACAGGGGCCACTGAAGCTTTCTTT. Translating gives CSAHLTGATEAFF.

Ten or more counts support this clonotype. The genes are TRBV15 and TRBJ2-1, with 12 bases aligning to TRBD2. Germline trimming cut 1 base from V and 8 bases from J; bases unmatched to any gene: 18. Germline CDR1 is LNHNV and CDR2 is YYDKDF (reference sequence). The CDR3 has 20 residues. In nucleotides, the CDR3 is TGTGCCACCAGCAGAGGTGGGCTGAGAACCCGACTAGCGGGAGAGGATGAGCAGTTCTTC. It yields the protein CATSRGGLRTRLAGEDEQFF.

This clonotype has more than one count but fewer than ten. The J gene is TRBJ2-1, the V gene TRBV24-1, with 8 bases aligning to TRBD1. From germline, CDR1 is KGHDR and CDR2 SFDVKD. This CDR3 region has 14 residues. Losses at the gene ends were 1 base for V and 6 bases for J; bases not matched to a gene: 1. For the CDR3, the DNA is TGTGCCACCAGTGATTTTGGGACAGGCAATGAGCAGTTCTTC. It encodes CATSDFGTGNEQFF.

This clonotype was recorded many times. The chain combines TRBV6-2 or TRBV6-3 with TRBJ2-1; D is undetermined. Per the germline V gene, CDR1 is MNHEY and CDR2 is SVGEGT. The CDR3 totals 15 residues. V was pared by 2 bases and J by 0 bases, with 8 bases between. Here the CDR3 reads CASSYPGLSYNEQFF. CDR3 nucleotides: TGTGCCAGCAGTTACCCAGGCCTCTCCTACAATGAGCAGTTCTTC.

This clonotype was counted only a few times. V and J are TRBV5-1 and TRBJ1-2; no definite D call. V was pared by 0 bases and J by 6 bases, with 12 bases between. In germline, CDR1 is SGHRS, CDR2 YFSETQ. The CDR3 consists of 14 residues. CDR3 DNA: TGCGCCAGCAGCTTGGGCGGTAGTCAGCATGGCTACACCTTC. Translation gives CASSLGGSQHGYTF.

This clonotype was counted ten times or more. The CDR3 DNA is TGCAGCGTTGCAAGGCAGGGGGCACCCCAAGAGACCCAGTACTTC. Protein product: CSVARQGAPQETQYF. This chain joins TRBV29-1 and TRBJ2-5; 8 bases line up with TRBD1. Per germline, CDR1 SQVTM and CDR2 ANQGSEA. With V trimmed by 4 bases and J by 1 base, 8 bases remained unmatched. This CDR3 comprises 15 residues.

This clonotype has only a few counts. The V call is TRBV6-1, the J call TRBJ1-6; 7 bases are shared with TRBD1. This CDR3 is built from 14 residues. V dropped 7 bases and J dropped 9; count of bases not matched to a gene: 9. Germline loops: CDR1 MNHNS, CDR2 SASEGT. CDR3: CASTSQGLSSPLHF. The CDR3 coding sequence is TGTGCCAGCACCTCACAGGGGTTGAGTTCACCCCTCCACTTT.

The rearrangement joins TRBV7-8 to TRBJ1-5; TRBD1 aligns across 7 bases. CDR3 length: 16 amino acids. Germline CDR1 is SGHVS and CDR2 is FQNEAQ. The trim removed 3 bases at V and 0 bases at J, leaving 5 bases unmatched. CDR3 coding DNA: TGTGCCAGCAGCTTTCGACAGGGAACTAGCAATCAGCCCCAGCATTTT. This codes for CASSFRQGTSNQPQHF.

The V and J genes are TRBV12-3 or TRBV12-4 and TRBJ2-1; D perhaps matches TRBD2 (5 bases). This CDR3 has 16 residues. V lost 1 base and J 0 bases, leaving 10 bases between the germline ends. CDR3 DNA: TGTGCCAGCAGTTTAGTTGCGGGCGCCTCCTACAATGAGCAGTTCTTC. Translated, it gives CASSLVAGASYNEQFF.

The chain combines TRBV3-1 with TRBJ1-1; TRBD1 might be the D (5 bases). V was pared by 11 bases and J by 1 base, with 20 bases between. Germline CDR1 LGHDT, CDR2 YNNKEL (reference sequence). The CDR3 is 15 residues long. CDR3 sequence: CAFSFFGGSNTEAFF. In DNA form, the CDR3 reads TGTGCCTTCAGTTTTTTCGGGGGGTCGAACACTGAAGCTTTCTTT.

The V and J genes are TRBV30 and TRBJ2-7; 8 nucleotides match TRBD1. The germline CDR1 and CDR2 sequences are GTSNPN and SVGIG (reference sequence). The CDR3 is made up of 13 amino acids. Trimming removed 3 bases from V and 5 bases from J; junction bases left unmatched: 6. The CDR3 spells CAWSPGGLHEQYV. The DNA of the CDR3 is TGTGCCTGGAGCCCAGGGGGCTTGCACGAGCAGTACGTC.

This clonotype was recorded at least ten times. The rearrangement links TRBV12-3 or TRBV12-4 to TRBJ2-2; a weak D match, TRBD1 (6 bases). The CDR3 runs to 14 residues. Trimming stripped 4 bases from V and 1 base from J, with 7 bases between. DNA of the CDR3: TGTGCCAGCAGTTGGGGGCGGAACACCGGGGAGCTGTTTTTT. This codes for CASSWGRNTGELFF.